The 9 T cell receptor beta chains listed next were all sequenced from one sample in a study of beta chain features in type 1 diabetes (dated by TCRdb to between 2018 and 2020). The library was prepared using the immunoSEQ multiplex PCR assay. The High Capacity cDNA Reverse Transcription Kit was used to reverse transcribe all of the isolated RNA, meaning that expressed TCRB transcripts were what got sequenced. In TCRdb, the immuneACCESS table is reduced to in-frame sequences with V and J assigned. These tables do not hold every clone; where another copy was compared, an unresolved V gene accounts for under half, and the others remain unexplained. In this sample the table shows fewer than 300,000 clones, about a fifth of which occur a single time. 0.028% of the sample belongs to the ten largest clones. Their antigens are not known. General findings and caveats noted by the study authors: A moderate but significant shortening of TCRB CDR3 length was observed in type 1 diabetes patients in all four CD4+ subsets.

Sequenced sample: naive CD4+ T cells from blood. Sample cell subset or site, as interpreted from the label and publication: true naive CD4+ T cells. The receptors come from a woman aged 40 to 50 with type 1 diabetes.

Comments on this clone: This CDR3 is also generated by other DNA sequences in the sample. The rearrangement links TRBV9 to TRBJ2-1, with a tentative D call TRBD2 (5 bases). V was pared by 2 bases and J by 5 bases, with 8 bases between. From germline, CDR1 is SGDLS and CDR2 YYNGEE. The CDR3 consists of 13 residues. CDR3 region: CASSVLADNEQFF. The CDR3 region has the DNA TGTGCCAGCAGCGTGCTAGCAGACAATGAGCAGTTCTTC.

A few counts support this clone. The genes are TRBV5-1 and TRBJ2-1, with D perhaps matching TRBD1 (6 bases). CDR1 and CDR2 (germline): SGHRS, YFSETQ. This CDR3 is 13 amino acids long. Trimming left V 0 bases short and J 10 bases short, with 11 bases between. This chain's CDR3 is CASSLDRVGEQFF. CDR3 in DNA: TGCGCCAGCAGCTTGGACAGGGTCGGGGAGCAGTTCTTC.

This clone was recorded a few times. This chain joins TRBV9 and TRBJ2-3; 7 bases are a match to TRBD1. V gave up 0 bases and J gave up 1 base; unmatched junction bases: 11. This CDR3 has 18 residues. Germline CDR1 is SGDLS and CDR2 is YYNGEE. Here the CDR3 DNA reads TGTGCCAGCAGCGTAGCGCCGTGGGACAGACTGCGCACAGATACGCAGTATTTT. This codes for CASSVAPWDRLRTDTQYF. The whole variable domain, filled in from reference TRBV9 and TRBJ2-3, reads DSGVTQTPKHLITATGQRVTLRCSPRSGDLSVYWYQQSLDQGLQFLIQYYNGEERAKGNILERFSAQQFPDLHSELNLSSLELGDSALYFCASSVAPWDRLRTDTQYFGPGTRLTVL.

The chain joins TRBV5-4 to TRBJ1-1; possible D gene TRBD1, 5 bases. Per the germline V gene, CDR1 is SGHNT and CDR2 is YYREEE (reference sequence). The CDR3 extends over 14 amino acids. V lost 4 bases to trimming and J lost 4 bases, with 14 bases between them. The CDR3 sequence: CASSRPEGVTEAFF. The CDR3 region has the DNA TGTGCCAGCAGCCGTCCAGAAGGGGTCACTGAAGCTTTCTTT.

The chain combines TRBV6-5 with TRBJ2-5; tentative D call: TRBD1 (7 bases). This CDR3 comprises 14 residues. Trimming took 5 bases from V and 5 from J, leaving 15 bases between them. CDR1 is MNHEY and CDR2 is SVGAGI in the germline V gene. The CDR3 sequence: CASSQGGRGETQYF. In nucleotides, the CDR3 is TGTGCCAGCAGTCAGGGGGGACGAGGGGAGACCCAGTACTTC.

The chain uses TRBV7-9 and TRBJ2-7, with TRBD1 as a possible D gene (5 bases). Germline V CDR1 and CDR2: SEHNR, FQNEAQ (reference sequence). V lost 6 bases, J lost 5 bases, and 17 bases lay in between. The CDR3 has 14 residues. The CDR3 here is CASSPDILAHEQYF. The CDR3 bases are TGTGCCAGCAGTCCGGACATCCTGGCCCACGAGCAGTACTTC.

In this sample, this clone turned up a few times. This rearrangement joins TRBV4-2 to TRBJ1-2; the D gene is possibly TRBD1 (6 bases). V was pared by 7 bases and J by 4 bases, with 13 bases between. CDR1 and CDR2 from the germline V gene are LGHNA and YNFKEQ. CDR3 length: 13 amino acids. CDR3 amino acids: CASTGGGSYGYTF. The CDR3 coding sequence is TGTGCCAGCACGGGGGGGGGCAGCTATGGCTACACCTTC.

In this sample, this clone turned up a few times. The gene calls are TRBV11-1 and TRBJ2-3, with D hard to call. The germline V and J ends were trimmed by 4 bases and 2 bases, with 4 bases remaining between them. CDR1 is SGHAT and CDR2 is FQDESV in the germline V gene (reference sequence). This CDR3 region has 12 residues. This chain's CDR3 is CASSSVTDTQYF. Written as DNA, the CDR3 is TGTGCCAGCAGCTCCGTCACAGATACGCAGTATTTT.

This clone appeared a single time. V is TRBV2 and J is TRBJ1-1; 7 bases fit TRBD1. The germline CDR1 and CDR2 sequences are SNHLY and FYNNEI. The CDR3 has 13 residues. V was clipped by 6 bases and J by 0 bases; unmatched bases: 1. The CDR3 sequence: CASRDRMNTEAFF. CDR3 nucleotide sequence: TGTGCCAGCAGGGACAGGATGAACACTGAAGCTTTCTTT.